This TCR beta chain is drawn from a study of shared clonotypes between healthy human individuals. Background on the study: Per donor, three plates held CD4 naive cells, three held CD4 memory, two held CD8 naive and one held CD8 memory. General observations from the study: Compared with clonotypes that all four donors shared, non-shared clonotypes had lower generation probabilities.

Authors' analysis steps: From ImmunoSEQ came sequences covering only the junction and carrying no quality scores, so filtering differed. Sequenced by immunoSEQ multiplex PCR; TCRdb stores in-frame clones only, minus some. D and trimming come from the DNA, and the V and J calls and clone size come from that table. The sample consists of 950,000 to 1,300,000 clones, about 75% of them appearing once. On this clone: Its target is not known.

The origin of this receptor is a man aged 18 to 30 in good health. The sequenced sample was memory CD4+ T cells sorted from blood. Described subset: CD45RA-negative fraction.

CDR3 in amino acids: CASSLGRLAGLEDYYEQYF. The CDR3 DNA reads TGTGCCAGCAGCTTAGGCAGACTAGCGGGGCTAGAAGATTACTACGAGCAGTACTTC. The genes are TRBV11-2 and TRBJ2-7; 11 nucleotides match TRBD2. From germline, CDR1 is SGHAT and CDR2 FQNNGV. The V and J ends lost 1 base and 3 bases, in that order; junction bases with no gene match: 14. This CDR3 contains 19 residues.